This is a list of T cell receptor beta chains from one sample in a study of blood T cells in healthy people across ages. TCRdb redid the calling of the 5' RACE reads with MiXCR, one entry per CDR3 protein. The repertoire has fewer than 2,000,000 distinct CDR3 sequences, approximately 39% of them found once; the top ten carry 20% to 25%. The specimen sequenced was blood. All receptors derive from a human donor in good health. Each CDR3 is given with its conserved first and last residue. Each record gives: J gene, clone size, D gene, V gene, CDR3 DNA, CDR3 protein. The D gene is left open where the match is weak. A clone size is listed for some rows: how often the clone was seen (once, few, many), or a class if it is expanded.

J: TRBJ2-7
size: NA
D: NA
V: TRBV28
DNA: TGTGCCACCAACTCCGTGCTGGGCCAGGAGTGGTACGAGCAGTACTTC
CDR3: CATNSVLGQEWYEQYF

J: TRBJ2-7
size: NA
D: NA
V: TRBV20-1
DNA: TGCAGTGCTGGCCGGGGCACACTCAACTACGAGCAGTACTTC
CDR3: CSAGRGTLNYEQYF

J: TRBJ1-2
size: NA
D: NA
V: TRBV12-3/TRBV12-4
DNA: TGTGCCAGCAGTTTAACTCTTCCAGGCTATGGCTACACCTTC
CDR3: CASSLTLPGYGYTF

J: TRBJ2-3
size: few
D: TRBD2
V: TRBV6-5
DNA: TGTGCCAGCAGTTTCGATCCTAGTGGGGGGGCAGATACGCAGTATTTT
CDR3: CASSFDPSGGADTQYF

J: TRBJ2-2
size: NA
D: NA
V: TRBV12-3/TRBV12-4
DNA: TGTGCCAGCAGTCCAACCCCAGGGTTTGGTGGGGAGCTGTTTTTT
CDR3: CASSPTPGFGGELFF

J: TRBJ2-1
size: few
D: NA
V: TRBV7-3
DNA: TGTGCCAGCAGCCAGGGGAGAGGCAACAATGAGCAGTTCTTC
CDR3: CASSQGRGNNEQFF

J: TRBJ1-2
size: NA
D: NA
V: TRBV4-2
DNA: TGTGCCAGCAGCCAAGAGGGACCTTTTTCTTTCTATGGCTACACCTTC
CDR3: CASSQEGPFSFYGYTF

J: TRBJ2-4
size: NA
D: NA
V: TRBV20-1
DNA: TGCAGTGCTAACCGGGACCACAATGAGCAGTACTTC
CDR3: CSANRDHNEQYF

J: TRBJ2-2
size: NA
D: NA
V: TRBV29-1
DNA: TGCAGCGCTTTTCTCGCGAGGGGGGCGAACACCGGGGAGCTGTTTTTT
CDR3: CSAFLARGANTGELFF

J: TRBJ2-7
size: NA
D: NA
V: TRBV4-2
DNA: TGTGCCAGCAGACCCAAGCCCGGGGCATCCTACGAGCAGTACTTC
CDR3: CASRPKPGASYEQYF

J: TRBJ1-2
size: NA
D: NA
V: TRBV20-1
DNA: TGCAGTTCGAACCCAGAGACCCCTAACTATGGCTACACCTTC
CDR3: CSSNPETPNYGYTF

J: TRBJ2-7
size: many
D: NA
V: TRBV6-6
DNA: TGTGCCAGCAGTTACTCTGCGGGCTCCTACGAGCAGTACTTC
CDR3: CASSYSAGSYEQYF

J: TRBJ1-2
size: NA
D: NA
V: TRBV7-2
DNA: TGTGCCAGCAGCTTAGGGTACCCTAAATATGGCTACACCTTC
CDR3: CASSLGYPKYGYTF

J: TRBJ1-2
size: NA
D: TRBD1
V: TRBV6-1
DNA: TGTGCCAGCAGCCAAAGGACAGGGGCAATCGGTGGCTATGGCTACACCTTC
CDR3: CASSQRTGAIGGYGYTF

J: TRBJ2-1
size: NA
D: NA
V: TRBV6-2/TRBV6-3
DNA: TGTGCCAGCAAACCCGATTGGAGGTTAAGGAACAATGAGCAGTTCTTC
CDR3: CASKPDWRLRNNEQFF

J: TRBJ1-2
size: NA
D: NA
V: TRBV4-1
DNA: TGCGCCAGCAGCCAAGATATGGAGACCTATGGCTACACCTTC
CDR3: CASSQDMETYGYTF

J: TRBJ2-7
size: once
D: NA
V: TRBV20-1
DNA: TGCAGTGCACTCAAACAGGGACCCTCCTACGAGCAGTACTTC
CDR3: CSALKQGPSYEQYF

J: TRBJ1-4
size: NA
D: NA
V: TRBV14
DNA: TGTGCCAGCAGCCAAATTGACGCAGGTCTTAATGAAAAACTGTTTTTT
CDR3: CASSQIDAGLNEKLFF

J: TRBJ1-6
size: NA
D: TRBD1
V: TRBV5-1
DNA: TGCGCCAGCAGCCCCGGGACAGGCCAGAGGTCCCTCCACTTT
CDR3: CASSPGTGQRSLHF

J: TRBJ1-1
size: NA
D: TRBD1
V: TRBV27
DNA: TGTGCCAGCAGATATACAGGGAGGGGGCCTGAAGCTTTCTTT
CDR3: CASRYTGRGPEAFF

J: TRBJ2-7
size: NA
D: TRBD1
V: TRBV7-9
DNA: TGTGCCAGCAGACTCACAGGGGCCAGCTCCTACGAGCAGTACTTC
CDR3: CASRLTGASSYEQYF

J: TRBJ1-1
size: NA
D: NA
V: TRBV29-1
DNA: TGCAGCGTTCGGGGATCGGGATTTGAAGCTTTCTTT
CDR3: CSVRGSGFEAFF

J: TRBJ1-4
size: few
D: NA
V: TRBV12-3/TRBV12-4
DNA: TGTGCCAGCCGTCCCGACCCCTCGGATGGCCCTGAAAAACTGTTTTTT
CDR3: CASRPDPSDGPEKLFF

J: TRBJ2-3
size: NA
D: NA
V: TRBV7-2
DNA: TGTGCCAGCAGCTTAGGGAGGGAGACAGATACGCAGTATTTT
CDR3: CASSLGRETDTQYF

J: TRBJ1-5
size: NA
D: TRBD1
V: TRBV3-1
DNA: TGTGCCAGCAGCCAAGCGGGACAGGCAAATCAGCCCCAGCATTTT
CDR3: CASSQAGQANQPQHF

J: TRBJ2-1
size: NA
D: TRBD1
V: TRBV6-4
DNA: TGTGCCAGCAGCCCCGACAGGGGGCATGAGCAGTTCTTC
CDR3: CASSPDRGHEQFF

J: TRBJ2-3
size: once
D: NA
V: TRBV30
DNA: TGTGCCTGGAGTCTGGCGACAGTTCGCACAGATACGCAGTATTTT
CDR3: CAWSLATVRTDTQYF

J: TRBJ1-2
size: NA
D: NA
V: TRBV27
DNA: TGTGCCAGCAGGCCGGGGAAAGGAGCCCTCTATGGCTACACCTTC
CDR3: CASRPGKGALYGYTF

J: TRBJ1-2
size: few
D: NA
V: TRBV12-3/TRBV12-4
DNA: TGTGCCAGCAGTTTATGGGAGGGAGCTCCCTATGGCTACACCTTC
CDR3: CASSLWEGAPYGYTF

J: TRBJ1-1
size: NA
D: NA
V: TRBV7-6
DNA: TGTGCCAGCACAACACCACCCAACACCGAAGCTTTCTTT
CDR3: CASTTPPNTEAFF

J: TRBJ2-7
size: NA
D: TRBD1
V: TRBV5-1
DNA: TGCGCCAGCAGCTCCGTTCCGGGACAGACCTACGAGCAGTACTTC
CDR3: CASSSVPGQTYEQYF

J: TRBJ2-7
size: NA
D: NA
V: TRBV7-8
DNA: TGTGCCAGCAGCCTACCCGCGGGATCTCATACGTCCTACGAGCAGTACTTC
CDR3: CASSLPAGSHTSYEQYF

J: TRBJ2-7
size: NA
D: TRBD1
V: TRBV12-3/TRBV12-4
DNA: TGTGCCAGCAGTTTCGTTAGGGGACAGGGGGCTTCCCTCAGCTCCTACGAGCAGTACTTC
CDR3: CASSFVRGQGASLSSYEQYF

J: TRBJ1-4
size: NA
D: NA
V: TRBV7-9
DNA: TGTGCCAGCAGCTTATCCGGGACCGACCATGAAAAACTGTTTTTT
CDR3: CASSLSGTDHEKLFF

J: TRBJ2-5
size: NA
D: NA
V: TRBV5-5
DNA: TGTGCCAGCAGCTTTTGGGGGGGCCGTGAGACCCAGTACTTC
CDR3: CASSFWGGRETQYF

J: TRBJ2-3
size: few
D: NA
V: TRBV24-1
DNA: TGTGCCACCACCGGGGCGTCGTCAGATACGCAGTATTTT
CDR3: CATTGASSDTQYF

J: TRBJ2-5
size: NA
D: TRBD1
V: TRBV24-1
DNA: TGTGCCACCAGTGAACTGACAGGGGTAGGAGAGACCCAGTACTTC
CDR3: CATSELTGVGETQYF

J: TRBJ2-3
size: few
D: NA
V: TRBV15
DNA: TGTGCCACCAGCAGAGATTGTGGGGGGTCAGATACGCAGTATTTT
CDR3: CATSRDCGGSDTQYF

J: TRBJ1-4
size: once
D: NA
V: TRBV5-1
DNA: TGCGCCAGCAGCTTGGAAGCCGCTATTGGAGAAAAACTGTTTTTT
CDR3: CASSLEAAIGEKLFF

J: TRBJ2-7
size: NA
D: NA
V: TRBV6-5
DNA: TGTGCCAGCAGTTACCATCGTCTCTACGAGCAGTACTTC
CDR3: CASSYHRLYEQYF

J: TRBJ2-3
size: NA
D: NA
V: TRBV9
DNA: TGTGCCAGCAGCGTCCAGGGAGTCCCAGATACGCAGTATTTT
CDR3: CASSVQGVPDTQYF

J: TRBJ1-1
size: few
D: TRBD1
V: TRBV15
DNA: TGTGCCACCAGCAGAGATGCCTATAGGACAGGGACTGAAGCTTTCTTT
CDR3: CATSRDAYRTGTEAFF

J: TRBJ2-5
size: NA
D: NA
V: TRBV11-2
DNA: TGTGCCAGCAGCTTAGGATTTCGGCAAGAGACCCAGTACTTC
CDR3: CASSLGFRQETQYF

J: TRBJ2-7
size: once
D: TRBD2
V: TRBV15
DNA: TGTGCCACCAGCAGAGATCTAGCGGGGGGGAGCTCCTACGAGCAGTACTTC
CDR3: CATSRDLAGGSSYEQYF